This TCR beta chain was identified during a study of kidney transplant recipient with SARS-CoV-2 infection. Germline loops: CDR1 SGHNT, CDR2 YYREEE (reference sequence). V was shortened by 0 bases and J by 0 bases, with 9 bases between the two germline ends. This CDR3 is built from 16 residues. MiXCR, run by TCRdb on the reads, gives a single entry per CDR3 protein. Of under 300,000 distinct CDR3 sequences in the sample, around 28% were seen once. This clonotype was counted only a few times. The sample in question was a blood sample, obtained at baseline and on day 111 from a kidney transplant recipient. The V call is TRBV5-4, the J call TRBJ2-2; a possible D gene is TRBD1 (5 bases). The TCR comes from a young adult male patient who had COVID-19 and was a kidney transplant recipient. Some T cells may originate from the graft donor. The DNA for the CDR3 is TGTGCCAGCAGCTTGGAGGTAGGGGCGAACACCGGGGAGCTGTTTTTT. As protein: CASSLEVGANTGELFF.